Described below is a single T cell receptor (beta chain) sequence and its context. What it binds is not known. Germline V gene lookup returns CDR1 SGHAT and CDR2 FQNNGV. This CDR3 spans 15 amino acids. V dropped 4 bases and J dropped 4; count of bases not matched to a gene: 4. These data belong to a study of blood T cells in healthy people across ages. Next came a second PCR, run for about 7 to 12 cycles, which used a sample-barcoded 5' primer along with a J-beta primer mix. MiXCR was run by TCRdb on the 5' RACE reads, yielding one entry per CDR3 protein. The data contain 790,000 or so distinct CDR3 sequences, about 46% of them singletons. General observations from the study: Long-lived donors exceeded aged donors in naive CD4+ cells and diversity.

Those donating, healthy Caucasian individuals from Russia, were aged roughly 6 to 100. Each individual donor underwent a draw of about 9.1 milliliters of peripheral blood. The authors extracted at least 5.5 micrograms of total RNA per sample. The sequencing sample was made of blood. The rearrangement links TRBV11-2 to TRBJ2-1, with 10 nucleotides matching TRBD2. The clonotype was recovered from a man aged 80 or over in good health. The CDR3 protein is CASSSGAGGYNEQFF. DNA for the CDR3: TGTGCCAGCAGCTCAGGAGCGGGGGGGTACAATGAGCAGTTCTTC.